This passage covers 32 T cell receptor beta chains from one sample sequenced in a study of T cell changes during pregnancy in multiple sclerosis. This table comes from immunoSEQ multiplex PCR, and its TCRdb copy is limited to in-frame clones, with some not included. The table includes about 98,000 clones, roughly 94% detected once. This material consisted of peripheral blood, taken after pregnancy. All receptors derive from a female donor in good health, enrolled as a control in a pregnancy study.

This rearrangement joins TRBV7-6 to TRBJ2-7; D uncertain. Germline V gene sequence: CDR1 SGHVS, CDR2 FNYEAQ. V was cut by 1 base and J by 0 bases, with 10 bases left in between. The CDR3 is 15 amino acids. In DNA form, the CDR3 reads TGTGCCAGCAGCTTAGATTCTGTCGGCTCCTACGAGCAGTACTTC. This gives the protein CASSLDSVGSYEQYF.

This clone was observed a handful of times. The rearrangement links TRBV6-6 to TRBJ2-5; D gene uncertain. The V end was cut by 6 bases, the J end by 3 bases, with 5 bases between. The CDR3 is 11 amino acids. CDR1 and CDR2 from the germline V gene are MNHNY and SVGAGI (reference sequence). The chain's CDR3 is CASSTEETQYF. As DNA, the CDR3 is TGTGCCAGCAGCACAGAAGAGACCCAGTACTTC.

The chain couples TRBV4-1 to TRBJ1-5, with 9 bases aligning to TRBD1. This CDR3 has 15 amino acids. Germline lookup yields CDR1 MGHRA and CDR2 YSYEKL. After removal of 1 base from V and 4 bases from J, the junction contained 2 bases not matched to a gene. In DNA form, the CDR3 reads TGCGCCAGCAGCCAAGGGGGACAGGGAAATCAGCCCCAGCATTTT. Translating gives CASSQGGQGNQPQHF.

This sequence joins TRBV29-1 and TRBJ2-3, with D maybe TRBD2 (5 bases). This CDR3 has 14 amino acids. The V end was cut by 2 bases, the J end by 5 bases, with 14 bases between. Per the germline V gene, CDR1 is SQVTM and CDR2 is ANQGSEA. This CDR3 reads CSVERRGRGDTQYF. CDR3 coding DNA: TGCAGCGTTGAAAGACGAGGGCGCGGAGATACGCAGTATTTT.

The rearrangement joins TRBV6-5 to TRBJ2-1, with 9 bases that match TRBD1. There are 15 residues in the CDR3. Trimming took 1 base from V and 7 from J; bases not matched to a gene: 5. Looked up from germline, CDR1 is MNHEY and CDR2 is SVGAGI. DNA of the CDR3: TGTGCCAGCAGTTACTTCACAGGGGGCAGGAATGAGCAGTTCTTC. It specifies CASSYFTGGRNEQFF.

The rearrangement uses TRBV5-1 and TRBJ2-3; 7 bases map to TRBD1. Germline trimming cut 4 bases from V and 4 bases from J; bases unmatched to any gene: 18. Germline CDR1 is SGHRS and CDR2 is YFSETQ. CDR3 length: 18 amino acids. The CDR3 reads CASSPARPRQGGADTQYF. CDR3 DNA: TGCGCCAGCAGCCCGGCCCGCCCTCGACAGGGCGGTGCAGATACGCAGTATTTT.

The rearrangement links TRBV10-3 to TRBJ2-3; TRBD2 might be the D (6 bases). Germline-derived CDR1 and CDR2 are ENHRY and SYGVKD. V shed 11 bases and J shed 5 bases, with 11 bases lying between them. The CDR3 has 11 residues. As DNA, the CDR3 is TGTGCCTCCGGGAGTGGAGATACGCAGTATTTT. Translating gives CASGSGDTQYF.

The table lists this clone with a count of one. J is TRBJ1-4 and V is TRBV7-9; 7 bases fit TRBD1. Looked up from germline, CDR1 is SEHNR and CDR2 is FQNEAQ (reference sequence). This CDR3 is 15 amino acids long. V shed 1 base, J shed 6 bases, and the junction held 5 bases outside the gene matches. This CDR3 is CASSLGATGDEKLFF. The CDR3 bases are TGTGCCAGCAGCTTAGGGGCCACAGGGGATGAAAAACTGTTTTTT.

The table lists this clone with a few counts. The chain recombines TRBV10-3 with TRBJ1-1; 9 bases align to TRBD1. Germline CDR1 ENHRY, CDR2 SYGVKD. CDR3 length: 13 amino acids. V shed 7 bases, J shed 3 bases, and the junction held 3 bases outside the gene matches. In nucleotides, the CDR3 is TGTGCCATCAACAGGGGGCAGGACACTGAAGCTTTCTTT. Translation gives CAINRGQDTEAFF.

The genes are TRBV28 and TRBJ1-1; TRBD1 matches at 8 bases. CDR3 length equals 12 residues. V shed 4 bases, J shed 9 bases, and the junction held 4 bases outside the gene matches. Germline V gene data show CDR1 as MDHEN and CDR2 as SYDVKM. The CDR3 reads CASSSGDRKAFF. The CDR3 nucleotides are TGTGCCAGCAGTTCAGGGGACAGGAAAGCTTTCTTT.

The gene calls are TRBV5-1 and TRBJ2-1; 8 bases are shared with TRBD2. Germline V lookup: CDR1 SGHRS, CDR2 YFSETQ. This CDR3 contains 15 residues. Trimming at V came to 4 bases and at J to 6 bases, leaving 9 bases not matched to a gene. The CDR3 bases are TGCGCCAGCAGCCAGTTTAGCGGGACCCCCAATGAGCAGTTCTTC. It encodes CASSQFSGTPNEQFF.

This sequence joins TRBV6-5 and TRBJ2-7; D may be TRBD2 (5 bases). Germline CDR1 reads MNHEY; CDR2 reads SVGAGI. The CDR3 is 13 amino acids. With 2 bases removed from V and 2 bases from J, the gap between germline ends came to 7 bases. In DNA, the CDR3 is TGTGCCAGCAGTTACCCCGGGACCTACGAGCAGTACTTC. Translating it yields CASSYPGTYEQYF.

This clone occurred once. The genes are TRBV4-1 and TRBJ2-1; no reliable D call. V lost 3 bases and J lost 4, with 16 bases in between. This CDR3 has 16 residues. CDR1 MGHRA and CDR2 YSYEKL come from the germline V gene. DNA for the CDR3: TGCGCCAGCAGCCATTCGTCAGGCCCTGCTTACAATGAGCAGTTCTTC. Residues: CASSHSSGPAYNEQFF.

This sequence joins TRBV28 and TRBJ1-4, with a weak D call TRBD1 (5 bases). The CDR3 covers 16 residues. Germline V CDR1 and CDR2: MDHEN, SYDVKM. Trimming left V 5 bases short and J 0 bases short, with 13 bases between. CDR3 bases: TGTGCCAGCAGTCCAAGGGGCCCAGCAACTAATGAAAAACTGTTTTTT. Its translation is CASSPRGPATNEKLFF.

Only one count was recorded for this clone. The chain has TRBV11-2 and TRBJ1-3; 9 positions match TRBD1. V was clipped by 0 bases and J by 0 bases; unmatched bases: 3. This CDR3 spans 17 amino acids. CDR1 SGHAT and CDR2 FQNNGV come from the germline V gene. Here the CDR3 DNA reads TGTGCCAGCAGCTTAGAGGGACAGGGAACCTCTGGAAACACCATATATTTT. This sequence encodes CASSLEGQGTSGNTIYF. Using reference TRBV11-2 and TRBJ1-3 for the parts outside the CDR3, the full variable domain is EAGVAQSPRYKIIEKRQSVAFWCNPISGHATLYWYQQILGQGPKLLIQFQNNGVVDDSQLPKDRFSAERLKGVDSTLKIQPAKLEDSAVYLCASSLEGQGTSGNTIYFGEGSWLTVV.

The rearrangement joins TRBV19 to TRBJ1-3, with no clear D. The germline V gene encodes CDR1 LNHDA and CDR2 SQIVND (reference sequence). V lost 0 bases and J 1 base, leaving 10 bases between the germline ends. This CDR3 spans 16 amino acids. Written as DNA, the CDR3 is TGTGCCAGTAGTATAGAACTAGAGATATCTGGAAACACCATATATTTT. Protein: CASSIELEISGNTIYF.

The chain combines TRBV11-2 with TRBJ2-3; D perhaps matches TRBD2 (5 bases). Germline loops: CDR1 SGHAT, CDR2 FQNNGV. CDR3 length: 14 amino acids. Deletions cut 4 bases from V and 4 bases from J, with 12 bases between. Written as DNA, the CDR3 is TGTGCCAGCAGCTCAGGTGCGGGCGCAGATACGCAGTATTTT. It yields the protein CASSSGAGADTQYF.

The rearrangement joins TRBV5-6 to TRBJ2-3; weak D call: TRBD1 (5 bases). CDR3 length: 14 amino acids. Germline CDR1 and CDR2: SGHDT and YYEEEE. V shed 2 bases and J shed 4 bases, with 11 bases lying between them. The CDR3 DNA reads as TGTGCCAGCAGCTTTCTGTGGGGCGCAGATACGCAGTATTTT. Translation: CASSFLWGADTQYF. The full variable domain, its missing parts supplied by reference TRBV5-6 and TRBJ2-3, is DAGVTQSPTHLIKTRGQQVTLRCSPKSGHDTVSWYQQALGQGPQFIFQYYEEEERQRGNFPDRFSGHQFPNYSSELNVNALLLGDSALYLCASSFLWGADTQYFGPGTRLTVL.

The chain recombines TRBV5-4 with TRBJ2-1, with a tentative D call TRBD2 (6 bases). Trimming took 2 bases from V and 5 from J, leaving 17 bases between them. Germline CDR1 SGHNT, CDR2 YYREEE (reference sequence). CDR3 length: 16 amino acids. CDR3 sequence (DNA): TGTGCCAGCAGCTTTTATGGGGGGACGGGGCACAATGAGCAGTTCTTC. Translation: CASSFYGGTGHNEQFF.

The gene calls are TRBV19 and TRBJ1-6, with 8 positions matching TRBD1. The CDR3 has 15 amino acids. Looked up from germline, CDR1 is LNHDA and CDR2 is SQIVND (reference sequence). After removal of 9 bases from V and 5 bases from J, the junction contained 9 bases not matched to a gene. This CDR3 reads CASRTDRAHNSPLHF. The CDR3, as DNA: TGTGCCAGCAGAACGGACAGGGCTCATAATTCACCCCTCCACTTT. Combining the CDR3 with reference TRBV19 and TRBJ1-6 gives the whole variable domain DGGITQSPKYLFRKEGQNVTLSCEQNLNHDAMYWYRQDPGQGLRLIYYSQIVNDFQKGDIAEGYSVSREKKESFPLTVTSAQKNPTAFYLCASRTDRAHNSPLHFGNGTRLTVT.

This sequence joins TRBV27 and TRBJ2-7; 10 positions agree with TRBD2. J was trimmed by 5 bases and V by 5 bases; bases with no gene match: 9. The CDR3 length is 15 residues. The germline CDR1 and CDR2 sequences are MNHEY and SMNVEV (reference sequence). For the CDR3, the DNA is TGTGCCAGCAGTCCTCTAGCGGGAGTGTCGAACGAGCAGTACTTC. Protein sequence: CASSPLAGVSNEQYF.

The chain joins TRBV9 to TRBJ1-3; no clear D gene. Trimming took off 3 bases at V and 2 bases at J, with 9 bases between the two ends. The CDR3 spans 14 residues. Germline-derived CDR1 and CDR2 are SGDLS and YYNGEE. The CDR3 DNA reads TGTGCCAGCAGCGGACGACAAGCTGGAAACACCATATATTTT. The encoded protein is CASSGRQAGNTIYF. Full variable domain (remainder filled in from reference TRBV9 and TRBJ1-3): DSGVTQTPKHLITATGQRVTLRCSPRSGDLSVYWYQQSLDQGLQFLIQYYNGEERAKGNILERFSAQQFPDLHSELNLSSLELGDSALYFCASSGRQAGNTIYFGEGSWLTVV.

The V gene is TRBV6-6, the J gene TRBJ1-5; perhaps TRBD1 as D (5 bases). V lost 4 bases and J lost 9, with 10 bases in between. Germline CDR1 and CDR2: MNHNY and SVGAGI (reference sequence). The CDR3 spans 12 residues. The CDR3 loop reads CASSSGGGPQHF. The CDR3 nucleotides read TGTGCCAGCAGTTCTGGGGGGGGGCCCCAGCATTTT.

This clone was counted only a few times. This chain links TRBV13 with TRBJ2-2, with 12 bases aligning to TRBD2. The CDR3 has 18 residues. Germline CDR1 PRHDT, CDR2 FYEKMQ (reference sequence). J was trimmed by 4 bases and V by 6 bases; bases with no gene match: 12. CDR3 nucleotide sequence: TGTGCCAGCAGATCCGGTCCCCTAGCGGGGGGGATCACCGGGGAGCTGTTTTTT. Translation gives CASRSGPLAGGITGELFF.

V usage is TRBV2 and J usage is TRBJ2-5; TRBD2 might be the D (6 bases). Germline V lookup: CDR1 SNHLY, CDR2 FYNNEI. V was trimmed by 3 bases and J by 3 bases, leaving 11 bases between them. There are 14 residues in the CDR3. The CDR3 is CASSDAGLKETQYF. DNA for the CDR3: TGTGCCAGCAGTGATGCGGGACTGAAAGAGACCCAGTACTTC.

CDR3 bases: TGCAGCGTTGAAGGACAGGGCACCCTTCACGAGCAGTACTTC. This sequence encodes CSVEGQGTLHEQYF. The genes are TRBV29-1 and TRBJ2-7; 7 nucleotides match TRBD1. V gave up 1 base and J gave up 5 bases; unmatched junction bases: 8. CDR1 is SQVTM and CDR2 is ANQGSEA in the germline V gene. There are 14 residues in the CDR3.

This clone was seen only once. The rearrangement uses TRBV7-9 and TRBJ1-5; 10 bases line up with TRBD1. V shed 5 bases, J shed 2 bases, and the junction held 9 bases outside the gene matches. The CDR3 contains 17 residues. The germline V gene encodes CDR1 SEHNR and CDR2 FQNEAQ (reference sequence). The CDR3 loop is CASSPLLGQGGNQPQHF. DNA of the CDR3: TGTGCCAGCAGCCCACTATTAGGACAGGGGGGCAATCAGCCCCAGCATTTT. The entire variable domain, with the rest obtained from reference TRBV7-9 and TRBJ1-5, is as follows: DTGVSQNPRHKITKRGQNVTFRCDPISEHNRLYWYRQTLGQGPEFLTYFQNEAQLEKSRLLSDRFSAERPKGSFSTLEIQRTEQGDSAMYLCASSPLLGQGGNQPQHFGDGTRLSIL.

The chain couples TRBV6-1 to TRBJ1-5; no definite D call. From germline, CDR1 is MNHNS and CDR2 SASEGT. This CDR3 region has 17 residues. Between the trimmed V and J ends, which lost 4 bases and 5 bases, there was a span of 21 bases. CDR3 amino acids: CASSGPVGGSRDQPQHF. CDR3 in DNA: TGTGCCAGCAGTGGGCCGGTTGGAGGGAGTAGGGATCAGCCCCAGCATTTT.

The chain combines TRBV7-6 with TRBJ2-1; TRBD2 matches 11 bases. Germline CDR1 is SGHVS and CDR2 is FNYEAQ. The CDR3 sequence is 17 residues long. The V and J ends lost 1 base and 1 base, in that order; junction bases with no gene match: 3. Here the CDR3 DNA reads TGTGCCAGCAGCTTAGTCCTAGCGGGAGGTTCCTACAATGAGCAGTTCTTC. It encodes CASSLVLAGGSYNEQFF. Full variable domain (rest looked up from reference TRBV7-6 and TRBJ2-1): GAGVSQSPRYKVTKRGQDVALRCDPISGHVSLYWYRQALGQGPEFLTYFNYEAQQDKSGLPNDRFSAERPEGSISTLTIQRTEQRDSAMYRCASSLVLAGGSYNEQFFGPGTRLTVL.

The chain couples TRBV30 to TRBJ1-5; 8 bases align to TRBD1. The germline V gene encodes CDR1 GTSNPN and CDR2 SVGIG (reference sequence). The CDR3 totals 15 residues. V was clipped by 1 base and J by 3 bases; unmatched bases: 5. CDR3 sequence: CAWSAWTGTNQPQHF. The CDR3 DNA reads as TGTGCCTGGAGTGCCTGGACAGGGACCAATCAGCCCCAGCATTTT.

In nucleotides, the CDR3 is TGTGCCAGCAGTGTACTAGATCCCGGCAATGAGCAGTTCTTC. Encoded protein: CASSVLDPGNEQFF. J is TRBJ2-1 and V is TRBV6-1; weak D call: TRBD2 (5 bases). Trimming cost V 4 bases and J 6 bases, with 13 bases left between them. This CDR3 is built from 14 residues. Germline V CDR1 and CDR2: MNHNS, SASEGT.

The chain couples TRBV13 to TRBJ2-3; D is perhaps TRBD1 (5 bases). This CDR3 region has 15 residues. The germline gives CDR1 PRHDT, CDR2 FYEKMQ (reference sequence). Trimming took off 0 bases at V and 0 bases at J, with 7 bases between the two ends. This CDR3 reads CASSLGGDSTDTQYF. CDR3 sequence (DNA): TGTGCCAGCAGCTTAGGAGGGGATAGCACAGATACGCAGTATTTT.